The rows below give T cell receptor beta chains drawn from one sample of a study of regulatory T cells in long-lasting Graves disease. A single record per CDR3 protein comes from TCRdb applying MiXCR to the multiplex PCR reads. The sample yields a few hundred thousand distinct CDR3 sequences, 21% seen once. The source was peripheral blood mononuclear cells (PBMCs), collected when the disease was refractory, from a patient treated with antithyroid drugs. These receptors all stem from a female donor with Graves disease. CDR3s include the opening cysteine and the closing phenylalanine or tryptophan. The D gene is left open where the match is weak. Expanded clones get a size class; other rows say once, few or many, or leave the size out.

V gene	clone size	D gene	J gene	CDR3 DNA	CDR3 protein
TRBV19	few	NA	TRBJ1-5	TGTGCCAGTAATAAGGACAGTAGCAATCAGCCCCAGCATTTT	CASNKDSSNQPQHF
TRBV28	many	TRBD1	TRBJ2-7	TGTGCCAGCAGTCCACAGCCGACAGGGGTAGGGTCCTACGAGCAGTACTTC	CASSPQPTGVGSYEQYF
TRBV28	NA	NA	TRBJ2-7	TGTGCCAGCAGCCTCAGGCAACCGCCCTACGAGCAGTACTTC	CASSLRQPPYEQYF
TRBV5-1	many	TRBD2	TRBJ2-7	TGCGCCAGCATGCGGGAGGGCATGGACGAGCAGTACTTC	CASMREGMDEQYF
TRBV19	few	NA	TRBJ1-5	TGTGCCAGTAGTTGGGGGGTTAGCAATCAGCCCCAGCATTTT	CASSWGVSNQPQHF
TRBV28	many	NA	TRBJ1-3	TGTGCCAGCAGAAGGGGCGCTGGAAACACCATATATTTT	CASRRGAGNTIYF
TRBV20-1	NA	NA	TRBJ2-1	TGCAGTGCTAGAGATGGGGCCAGGGGTAATGAGCAGTTCTTC	CSARDGARGNEQFF
TRBV2	many	NA	TRBJ1-1	TGTGCCAGCAGTGAAGAGGGGAGAGGGACTGAAGCTTTCTTT	CASSEEGRGTEAFF
TRBV7-9	few	NA	TRBJ1-2	TGTGCCAGCAGCTTAGCGGCAGGACTCCCCTATGGCTACACCTTC	CASSLAAGLPYGYTF
TRBV29-1	NA	NA	TRBJ1-2	TGCAGCGTTGAATCCCTAGGGCAGAATTACTATGGCTACACCTTC	CSVESLGQNYYGYTF
TRBV3-1	NA	NA	TRBJ2-7	TGTGCCAGCAGCCCTATCGGGTCCTCCTACGAGCAGTACTTC	CASSPIGSSYEQYF
TRBV12-3/TRBV12-4	many	NA	TRBJ2-5	TGTGCCAGCAGAGGAGGGGGCCTGGAGACCCAGTACTTC	CASRGGGLETQYF
TRBV28	many	NA	TRBJ2-7	TGTGCCAGCAGTCAGCCGGGCCTCGAGCAGTACTTC	CASSQPGLEQYF
TRBV24-1	many	NA	TRBJ2-5	TGTGCCACCAGTGATCCCGGGGACGGCCAAGAGACCCAGTACTTC	CATSDPGDGQETQYF
TRBV28	many	TRBD2	TRBJ2-7	TGTGCCAGCATTGGACTAGCGGGAATTGAGCAGTACTTC	CASIGLAGIEQYF
TRBV13	NA	NA	TRBJ1-6	TGTGCCAGCAGCCCCCCCCGGGCAGGGCCAGGACAGAATTCACCCCTCCACTTT	CASSPPRAGPGQNSPLHF
TRBV10-2	NA	TRBD2	TRBJ2-7	TGCGCCAGCCTAGCGGGAGATGAACCCTACGAGCAGTACTTC	CASLAGDEPYEQYF
TRBV12-3/TRBV12-4	many	NA	TRBJ2-2	TGTGCCAGCAGTTTAGCTACCCCGATGGGAGCCGGGGAGCTGTTTTTT	CASSLATPMGAGELFF
TRBV24-1	many	NA	TRBJ1-5	TGTGCCACCAGTGAACCAGGGGCCGGTACGCCCCAGCATTTT	CATSEPGAGTPQHF
TRBV4-1	few	TRBD2	TRBJ2-5	TGCGCCAGCAGCCAAGAGGACCTAGCGGGAGATATGGGGGAGACCCAGTACTTC	CASSQEDLAGDMGETQYF
TRBV6-1	few	TRBD2	TRBJ2-2	TGTGCCAGCAATCCGGGAGGGTCGTTCACCGGGGAGCTGTTTTTT	CASNPGGSFTGELFF
TRBV5-1	NA	NA	TRBJ1-4	TGCGCCAGCAGCTTGGAGGTGGATTTTGGAAAACTGTTTTTT	CASSLEVDFGKLFF
TRBV25-1	many	TRBD1	TRBJ1-4	TGTGCCAGCAGTCCGCGGGACAGGGGAACTAATGAAAAACTGTTTTTT	CASSPRDRGTNEKLFF
TRBV28	NA	NA	TRBJ1-1	TGTGCCAGCAGTTTATGGCAGGGCACGAGGACTGAAGCTTTCTTT	CASSLWQGTRTEAFF
TRBV6-2/TRBV6-3	NA	TRBD1	TRBJ2-4	TGTGCCAGCAGTTACTCGAGACAGGGGGCCAAAAACATTCAGTACTTC	CASSYSRQGAKNIQYF
TRBV6-2/TRBV6-3	NA	TRBD1	TRBJ2-3	TGTGCCAGCGGACAGGGGCGCGGGGCAGATACGCAGTATTTT	CASGQGRGADTQYF
TRBV14	NA	NA	TRBJ2-2	TGTGCCAGCAGCCAACTAGGTGCCACCTGGAACACCGGGGAGCTGTTTTTT	CASSQLGATWNTGELFF
TRBV28	few	NA	TRBJ2-1	TGTGCCAGCATCATGACGGGACGGAGATACAATGAGCAGTTCTTC	CASIMTGRRYNEQFF
TRBV5-4	NA	NA	TRBJ1-3	TGTGCCAGCAGCTTGGGCAGGGCCTCTGGAAACACCATATATTTT	CASSLGRASGNTIYF
TRBV5-4	few	NA	TRBJ1-1	TGTGCCAGCAGCCGGGACAACCGAGGGATGAACACTGAAGCTTTCTTT	CASSRDNRGMNTEAFF
TRBV5-1	few	NA	TRBJ2-3	TGCGCCAGCGGACCCTTGGACAGTAGCACAGATACGCAGTATTTT	CASGPLDSSTDTQYF
TRBV6-2/TRBV6-3	many	TRBD1	TRBJ2-7	TGTGCCAGCAGTTCCTCGGACAGGACCTACGAGCAGTACTTC	CASSSSDRTYEQYF